A selection of T cell receptor beta chains follows, all from one sample in a study of shared clonotypes between healthy human individuals. TCRdb's copy holds only in-frame clones and misses some; the assay was immunoSEQ multiplex PCR. The data hold about 2,200,000 clones, with just over 90% observed a single time. Specimen: naive CD8+ T cells from PBMCs. All receptors come from a man younger than 35 in good health. Some clones in this sample may be carry-over from other donors' samples. CDR3s include the opening cysteine and the closing phenylalanine or tryptophan. D genes are given only for firm matches. A clone size is listed for some rows: how often the clone was seen (once, few, many), or a class if it is expanded.

clone_size | j_call | v_call | d_call | cdr3_aa | cdr3_nt
- | TRBJ2-7 | TRBV10-3 | TRBD2 | CAISESASGRPYEQYF | TGTGCCATCAGTGAGTCGGCTAGCGGGAGACCCTACGAGCAGTACTTC
- | TRBJ2-2 | TRBV9 | - | CASSSPGSTGELFF | TGTGCCAGCAGCTCTCCCGGGTCCACCGGGGAGCTGTTTTTT
once | TRBJ2-1 | TRBV7-2 | TRBD2 | CASSFRGLAGVMNEQFF | TGTGCCAGCAGCTTTAGGGGTCTAGCGGGAGTGATGAATGAGCAGTTCTTC
once | TRBJ2-1 | TRBV13 | TRBD2 | CASSASGEGSSEQFF | TGTGCCAGCAGCGCAAGCGGGGAGGGCAGTAGTGAGCAGTTCTTC
- | TRBJ1-2 | TRBV7-8 | - | CASSLWGFGGYGYTF | TGTGCCAGCAGCTTATGGGGTTTTGGGGGATATGGCTACACCTTC
- | TRBJ2-6 | TRBV9 | TRBD1 | CASSEGTGGAPRTTGANVLTF | TGTGCCAGCAGCGAAGGGACAGGGGGTGCACCGCGCACCACTGGGGCCAACGTCCTGACTTTC
- | TRBJ2-7 | TRBV6-5 | TRBD2 | CASSYAGVGYEQYF | TGTGCCAGCAGTTACGCGGGGGTCGGCTACGAGCAGTACTTC
- | TRBJ2-5 | TRBV28 | - | CASTPGKQETQYF | TGTGCCAGCACTCCCGGGAAGCAAGAGACCCAGTACTTC
- | TRBJ2-1 | TRBV29-1 | TRBD1 | CSESTGTGTYNEQFF | TGCAGCGAATCGACCGGGACAGGGACCTACAATGAGCAGTTCTTC
- | TRBJ2-1 | TRBV27 | - | CASSSRQGVYNEQFF | TGTGCCAGCAGTTCGAGACAAGGGGTATACAATGAGCAGTTCTTC
- | TRBJ1-2 | TRBV27 | - | CASSLSRGAIGGYTF | TGTGCCAGCAGTTTATCACGGGGGGCCATCGGTGGCTACACCTTC
- | TRBJ1-5 | TRBV27 | - | CASSVGGGQPQHF | TGTGCCAGCAGCGTCGGGGGGGGTCAGCCCCAGCATTTT
- | TRBJ2-1 | TRBV19 | TRBD1 | CATGQGRGSYNEQFF | TGTGCCACGGGACAGGGGAGAGGCTCCTACAATGAGCAGTTCTTC
- | TRBJ1-2 | TRBV10-3 | - | CAVWEQALNYGYTF | TGTGCCGTTTGGGAACAGGCGCTCAACTATGGCTACACCTTC
- | TRBJ2-2 | TRBV6-1 | - | CASSEHRLNTGELFF | TGTGCCAGCAGTGAACACAGATTGAACACCGGGGAGCTGTTTTTT
- | TRBJ1-2 | TRBV5-1 | - | CASSHSPGSNYGYTF | TGCGCCAGCAGCCACTCCCCTGGATCTAACTATGGCTACACCTTC
- | TRBJ1-1 | TRBV27 | - | CASSLRVGTEAFF | TGTGCCAGCAGTTTACGGGTAGGCACTGAAGCTTTCTTT
- | TRBJ1-2 | TRBV6-5 | - | CASSYRGPGYGYTF | TGTGCCAGCAGTTACAGGGGCCCTGGCTATGGCTACACCTTC
- | TRBJ2-7 | TRBV4-3 | - | CASSQGGFSYEQYF | TGCGCCAGCAGCCAAGGGGGGTTTTCCTACGAGCAGTACTTC
- | TRBJ2-3 | TRBV11-2 | TRBD2 | CASSLDLRLAGVDTQYF | TGTGCCAGCAGCTTAGATCTTAGGCTAGCGGGAGTGGATACGCAGTATTTT
- | TRBJ2-7 | TRBV6-5 | - | CATGGLSYEQYF | TGTGCGACCGGGGGACTGTCATACGAGCAGTACTTC
few | TRBJ2-7 | TRBV7-9 | - | CASSLTGVDEQYF | TGTGCCAGCAGCCTGACCGGGGTCGACGAGCAGTACTTC
once | TRBJ1-2 | TRBV28 | - | CASSLRQTNGYTF | TGTGCCAGCAGTTTAAGACAGACAAATGGCTACACCTTC
once | TRBJ2-1 | TRBV15 | - | CATTPAGQGNEQFF | TGTGCCACCACCCCGGCAGGACAAGGGAATGAGCAGTTCTTC
- | TRBJ2-3 | TRBV9 | - | CASSALRTDTQYF | TGTGCCAGCAGCGCCCTTCGCACAGATACGCAGTATTTT
- | TRBJ1-1 | TRBV28 | - | CASSFSGRNTEAFF | TGTGCCAGCAGTTTTTCAGGGAGGAACACTGAAGCTTTCTTT
- | TRBJ1-1 | TRBV27 | - | CASSLRASASNTEAFF | TGTGCCAGCAGTTTAAGGGCGTCAGCTTCGAACACTGAAGCTTTCTTT
- | TRBJ2-5 | TRBV7-8 | TRBD2 | CASSLKSSGRVGTQYF | TGTGCCAGCAGCTTAAAATCCAGCGGGAGGGTTGGCACCCAGTACTTC
- | TRBJ2-6 | TRBV28 | - | CASSLGPGANVLTF | TGTGCCAGCAGTTTAGGGCCTGGGGCCAACGTCCTGACTTTC
- | TRBJ2-2 | TRBV2 | TRBD2 | CASSERLAANTGELFF | TGTGCCAGCAGTGAAAGACTAGCGGCAAACACCGGGGAGCTGTTTTTT
- | TRBJ2-7 | TRBV6-1 | - | CASSDPGQGHYEQYF | TGTGCCAGCAGCGACCCGGGCCAGGGACACTACGAGCAGTACTTC
- | TRBJ2-1 | TRBV11-1 | - | CASSSSLGTGYNEQFF | TGTGCCAGCAGCTCATCTTTAGGGACTGGGTACAATGAGCAGTTCTTC
- | TRBJ2-7 | TRBV9 | - | CASSVAPTTTYEQYF | TGTGCCAGCAGCGTAGCCCCAACCACGACGTACGAGCAGTACTTC
- | TRBJ2-7 | TRBV5-6 | TRBD2 | CASSSGLAIYEQYF | TGTGCCAGCAGCTCGGGACTAGCTATCTACGAGCAGTACTTC
- | TRBJ2-1 | TRBV27 | TRBD2 | CASSLRAGGPQYNEQFF | TGTGCCAGCAGTTTAAGGGCGGGAGGCCCCCAGTACAATGAGCAGTTCTTC
- | TRBJ2-7 | TRBV28 | TRBD2 | CASSWLAGANEQYF | TGTGCCAGCAGTTGGCTAGCGGGAGCTAACGAGCAGTACTTC
- | TRBJ2-3 | TRBV9 | - | CASSLSTDTQYF | TGTGCCAGCAGCCTCTCCACAGATACGCAGTATTTT
- | TRBJ2-2 | TRBV9 | TRBD2 | CASSVGRTSWGNTGELFF | TGTGCCAGCAGCGTAGGGAGGACTAGTTGGGGGAACACCGGGGAGCTGTTTTTT
- | TRBJ2-2 | TRBV9 | - | CASSRVGELFF | TGTGCCAGCAGCCGAGTGGGGGAGCTGTTTTTT
many | TRBJ2-1 | TRBV5-1 | - | CASSDRDIPYNEQFF | TGCGCCAGCAGCGATCGGGACATACCATACAATGAGCAGTTCTTC
- | TRBJ2-2 | TRBV2 | - | CASSERGTGELFF | TGTGCCAGCAGTGAGAGAGGCACCGGGGAGCTGTTTTTT
- | TRBJ1-1 | TRBV7-9 | TRBD1 | CASSLALGQKAFF | TGTGCCAGCAGCTTAGCGCTGGGACAGAAAGCTTTCTTT
- | TRBJ2-3 | TRBV7-9 | - | CASSGRGLQGTTDTQYF | TGTGCCAGCAGCGGGCGGGGGTTACAGGGGACCACAGATACGCAGTATTTT
- | TRBJ2-7 | TRBV7-9 | TRBD2 | CASSLTSGGTSSYEQYF | TGTGCCAGCAGCTTAACTAGCGGAGGGACGAGCTCCTACGAGCAGTACTTC
- | TRBJ2-2 | TRBV5-4 | - | CASSPSTGNTGELFF | TGTGCCAGCAGCCCCTCTACGGGGAACACCGGGGAGCTGTTTTTT
- | TRBJ1-3 | TRBV28 | - | CASMPVGHSGNTIYF | TGTGCCAGCATGCCCGTAGGGCACTCTGGAAACACCATATATTTT
- | TRBJ1-5 | TRBV2 | - | CASSDLTFDRKNQPQHF | TGTGCCAGCAGCGACCTCACCTTTGACAGAAAAAATCAGCCCCAGCATTTT
- | TRBJ1-4 | TRBV4-1 | - | CASSQGVATNEKLFF | TGCGCCAGCAGCCAAGGCGTTGCAACTAATGAAAAACTGTTTTTT
- | TRBJ2-3 | TRBV27 | - | CASSLYWRLTSEGDTQYF | TGTGCCAGCAGTTTATATTGGCGCCTTACCTCCGAGGGAGATACGCAGTATTTT
- | TRBJ2-3 | TRBV14 | TRBD1 | CASSPRTGDTDTQYF | TGTGCCAGCAGCCCTCGGACAGGGGATACAGATACGCAGTATTTT
- | TRBJ2-7 | TRBV28 | - | CASSPLTYEQYF | TGTGCCAGCAGCCCTCTTACCTACGAGCAGTACTTC
- | TRBJ2-1 | TRBV28 | - | CASSTVQGVSGSNEQFF | TGTGCCAGCAGTACCGTACAGGGAGTATCGGGCTCTAATGAGCAGTTCTTC
- | TRBJ2-7 | TRBV27 | - | CASSLAPSSYEQYF | TGTGCCAGCAGTTTAGCGCCGAGCTCCTACGAGCAGTACTTC
- | TRBJ1-1 | TRBV29-1 | - | CSVGANTEAFF | TGCAGCGTTGGGGCGAACACTGAAGCTTTCTTT